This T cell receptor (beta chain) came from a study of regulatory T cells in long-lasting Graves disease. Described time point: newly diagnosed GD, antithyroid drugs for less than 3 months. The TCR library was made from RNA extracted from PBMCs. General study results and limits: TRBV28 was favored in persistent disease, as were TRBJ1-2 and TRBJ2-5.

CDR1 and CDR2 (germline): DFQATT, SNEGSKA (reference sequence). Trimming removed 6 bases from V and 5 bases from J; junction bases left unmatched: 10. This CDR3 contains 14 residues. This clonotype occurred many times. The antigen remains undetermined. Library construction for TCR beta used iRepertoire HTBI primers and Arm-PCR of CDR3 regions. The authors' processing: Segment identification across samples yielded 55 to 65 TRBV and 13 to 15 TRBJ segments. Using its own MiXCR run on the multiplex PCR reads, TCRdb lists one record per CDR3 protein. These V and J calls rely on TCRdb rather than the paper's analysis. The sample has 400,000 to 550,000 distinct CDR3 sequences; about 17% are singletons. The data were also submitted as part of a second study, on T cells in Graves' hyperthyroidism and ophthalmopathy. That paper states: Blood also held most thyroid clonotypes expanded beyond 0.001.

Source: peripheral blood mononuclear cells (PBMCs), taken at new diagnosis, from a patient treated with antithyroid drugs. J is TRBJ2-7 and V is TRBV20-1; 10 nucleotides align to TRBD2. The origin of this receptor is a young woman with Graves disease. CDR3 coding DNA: TGCAGTGCAGTCGTAGCGGGAGGACCGAACGAGCAGTACTTC. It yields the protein CSAVVAGGPNEQYF.